One sample yielded the 24 T cell receptor beta chains listed below, sequenced in a study of metastatic and nonmetastatic thyroid tumors. The entire patient cohort was treatment-naive prior to thyroid surgery. TCRdb reassembled clones from the PCR reads with MiXCR. The repertoire holds around 25,000 clones, with more than 25% as singletons. The sequenced material came from blood. These receptor sequences come from a male donor with papillary thyroid cancer or a benign thyroid nodule (not recorded which). Some clones in this sample may be carry-over from other donors' samples.

The chain carries TRBV5-1 and TRBJ2-1, with D possibly matching TRBD1 (5 bases). Germline V CDR1 and CDR2: SGHRS, YFSETQ. CDR3 length: 16 amino acids. The V and J ends lost 4 bases and 6 bases respectively, with 20 bases between them. The CDR3 loop is CASSRSGHGQGNEQFF. The CDR3 region has the DNA TGCGCCAGCAGCAGATCTGGACATGGCCAAGGCAATGAGCAGTTCTTC.

In this sample, this clone turned up a few times. The chain couples TRBV28 to TRBJ1-5; D is possibly TRBD1 (5 bases). Germline V CDR1 and CDR2: MDHEN, SYDVKM. The CDR3 extends over 14 amino acids. The V and J ends lost 6 bases and 7 bases respectively, with 16 bases between them. The CDR3 reads CASSPRSGWQPQHF. CDR3 DNA sequence: TGTGCCAGCAGCCCGAGGTCAGGGTGGCAGCCCCAGCATTTT.

This clone has a handful of counts. The sample carries other DNA sequences with the same CDR3. The chain employs TRBV20-1 and TRBJ2-1; 8 nucleotides align to TRBD2. Germline trimming cut 3 bases from V and 8 bases from J; bases unmatched to any gene: 12. CDR1 is DFQATT, CDR2 SNEGSKA, per germline (reference sequence). There are 15 residues in the CDR3. The CDR3 reads CSASGRGRGVDEQFF. The CDR3 DNA follows: TGCAGTGCTAGTGGTCGTGGGCGGGGGGTCGATGAGCAGTTCTTC.

At least ten counts were recorded for this clone. The chain carries TRBV20-1 and TRBJ2-3; no clear D. The ends were cut back, 1 base at V and 0 bases at J, with 8 bases in the middle. The germline CDR1 and CDR2 sequences are DFQATT and SNEGSKA (reference sequence). This CDR3 contains 14 residues. The CDR3 region has the DNA TGCAGTGCTAGAGGGACGGCTAGCACAGATACGCAGTATTTT. Translating it yields CSARGTASTDTQYF.

The chain joins TRBV28 to TRBJ2-7, with TRBD1 matching 12 bases. CDR3 length equals 15 residues. Per the germline V gene, CDR1 is MDHEN and CDR2 is SYDVKM. V was pared by 4 bases and J by 7 bases, with 8 bases of the junction left unmatched. The CDR3 loop reads CASSYPGQGAREQYF. CDR3 sequence (DNA): TGTGCCAGCAGTTACCCGGGACAGGGGGCGCGGGAGCAGTACTTC.

This clone was counted a few times. The chain uses TRBV24-1 and TRBJ1-2, with D maybe TRBD1 (5 bases). The CDR3 has 14 amino acids. The ends were cut back, 2 bases at V and 8 bases at J, with 14 bases in the middle. Germline CDR1 KGHDR, CDR2 SFDVKD. CDR3 loop: CATSDSSRGWGYTF. CDR3 DNA: TGTGCCACCAGTGATTCCTCACGGGGCTGGGGCTACACCTTC.

By sample fraction, this clone is medium-sized. Within the sample, other DNA sequences also encode this same CDR3. The V gene is TRBV7-3, the J gene TRBJ2-1; D call uncertain. Trimming cost V 6 bases and J 5 bases, with 5 bases left between them. Germline V CDR1 and CDR2: SGHTA, FQGTGA. CDR3 size: 11 residues. The chain's CDR3 is CASSSNNEQFF. CDR3 nucleotides: TGTGCCAGCAGTTCGAACAATGAGCAGTTCTTC.

This clone was detected ten times or more. The chain has TRBV28 and TRBJ2-7; 7 bases match TRBD1. CDR1 is MDHEN, CDR2 SYDVKM, per germline. CDR3 length equals 13 residues. The V and J ends lost 6 bases and 6 bases, in that order; junction bases with no gene match: 8. The CDR3 region has the DNA TGTGCCAGCAGGAGACAGGGTGACGTCGAGCAGTACTTC. Amino acids: CASRRQGDVEQYF.

V gene TRBV20-1 combines with J gene TRBJ2-7, with D possibly called TRBD1 or TRBD2 (8 bases each). V shed 6 bases and J shed 6 bases, with 18 bases lying between them. Germline V CDR1 and CDR2: DFQATT, SNEGSKA (reference sequence). The CDR3 is 13 residues long. The CDR3 nucleotides are TGCAGTGCGCAGGTTAGCGGGACAGGCGAGCAGTACGTC. As protein: CSAQVSGTGEQYV.

Worth noting for this clone: Sequence at one end of the junction differs from germline and may be a read error. The chain links TRBV6-1 to TRBJ2-5; unclear D gene. The CDR3 consists of 14 residues. The germline CDR1 and CDR2 sequences are MNHNS and SASEGT. CDR3: CATARAPTKESQYF. In nucleotides, the CDR3 is TGTGCCACCGCTCGGGCTCCGACCAAAGAGAGCCAGTACTTC.

This clone was seen at least ten times. The chain is built from TRBV30 and TRBJ2-7, with D maybe TRBD2 (6 bases). Trimming pared 0 bases from V and 2 bases from J, leaving 17 bases between. This CDR3 is 16 amino acids long. CDR1 and CDR2 from the germline V gene are GTSNPN and SVGIG (reference sequence). In nucleotides, the CDR3 is TGTGCCTGGAGTGTACGGGGTAGCGGAGGGACCTACGAGCAGTACTTC. It is translated as CAWSVRGSGGTYEQYF.

As to this clone: The junction departs from germline at one end; a sequencing error may be responsible. The V gene is TRBV3-1, the J gene TRBJ2-1; a possible D gene is TRBD2 (5 bases). This CDR3 region has 14 residues. CDR1 is LGHDT, CDR2 YNNKEL, per germline (reference sequence). This CDR3 is CASSRSTDYNVQFF. The CDR3 nucleotides are TGTGCCAGCAGCCGGTCCACAGACTACAATGTGCAGTTCTTC.

This clone is labeled as medium-sized (0.01 to 0.1%). The chain links TRBV5-1 to TRBJ2-7, with 8 bases identical to TRBD1. The trim removed 2 bases at V and 6 bases at J, leaving 7 bases unmatched. There are 14 residues in the CDR3. Germline-derived CDR1 and CDR2 are SGHRS and YFSETQ. The CDR3 region has the DNA TGCGCCAGCAGCTTCGGGACAGGAGATCCCGAGCAGTACTTC. Its translation: CASSFGTGDPEQYF.

This clone was seen more than once but under ten times. V and J are TRBV24-1 and TRBJ2-3; D not certain. The CDR3 is made up of 15 amino acids. Between the trimmed V and J ends, which lost 4 bases and 5 bases, there was a span of 15 bases. Germline lookup yields CDR1 KGHDR and CDR2 SFDVKD. DNA of the CDR3: TGTGCCACCAGTGAGGCCCATTGGGTAGAAGATACGCAGTATTTT. Its translation is CATSEAHWVEDTQYF.

The chain joins TRBV11-2 to TRBJ2-7; 9 bases line up with TRBD1. J gave up 4 bases and V 5 bases, and 12 bases lay outside the gene matches. Germline V gene lookup returns CDR1 SGHAT and CDR2 FQNNGV. The CDR3 is 16 residues long. DNA for the CDR3: TGTGCCAGCAGCCCGGGGACAGGGATCCTGCCGTACGAGCAGTACTTC. This codes for CASSPGTGILPYEQYF.

Concerning this clone itself: Sequence at one end of the junction differs from germline and may be a read error. The chain employs TRBV6-1 and TRBJ2-3; possibly TRBD1 for D (6 bases). CDR3 length equals 16 residues. Looked up from germline, CDR1 is MNHNS and CDR2 is SASEGT. The CDR3 nucleotides read TGTGCCAGCGGTGGAGCTGGGGGCTTGCACACAGATATGCAGTATTTT. Translated, it gives CASGGAGGLHTDMQYF.

The table lists this clone with many counts. Within the sample, other DNA sequences also encode this same CDR3. The chain joins TRBV9 to TRBJ2-1; tentatively, D is TRBD1 (5 bases). The germline V gene encodes CDR1 SGDLS and CDR2 YYNGEE. CDR3 length: 15 residues. Deletions cut 4 bases from V and 12 bases from J, with 23 bases between. This CDR3 reads CASSPVGQGGVRQFF. CDR3 nucleotides: TGTGCCAGCAGCCCCGTGGGTCAGGGTGGGGTCCGGCAGTTCTTC.

This clone was counted at least ten times. The rearrangement links TRBV2 to TRBJ1-2; D might be TRBD1 (5 bases). Trimming shortened V by 5 bases and J by 8 bases, and 15 bases separated the two germline ends. This CDR3 region has 13 residues. Germline-derived CDR1 and CDR2 are SNHLY and FYNNEI. CDR3 sequence: CASSIDPGRGYTF. The CDR3 DNA follows: TGTGCCAGCAGTATCGACCCGGGGCGAGGCTACACCTTC. Full variable domain (rest looked up from reference TRBV2 and TRBJ1-2): EPEVTQTPSHQVTQMGQEVILRCVPISNHLYFYWYRQILGQKVEFLVSFYNNEISEKSEIFDDQFSVERPDGSNFTLKIRSTKLEDSAMYFCASSIDPGRGYTFGSGTRLTVV.

This clone ranks as medium-sized (0.01 to 0.1%). V usage is TRBV7-2 and J usage is TRBJ2-2, with TRBD2 matching 13 bases. The CDR3 loop spans 16 amino acids. V dropped 5 bases and J dropped 8; count of bases not matched to a gene: 8. The germline V gene has CDR1 SGHTA and CDR2 FQGNSA. The CDR3 loop reads CASSDVTSGRVGELFF. The CDR3 nucleotides read TGTGCCAGCAGCGATGTAACTAGCGGGAGGGTAGGGGAGCTGTTTTTT. Combining the CDR3 with reference TRBV7-2 and TRBJ2-2 gives the whole variable domain GAGVSQSPSNKVTEKGKDVELRCDPISGHTALYWYRQSLGQGLEFLIYFQGNSAPDKSGLPSDRFSAERTGGSVSTLTIQRTQQEDSAVYLCASSDVTSGRVGELFFGEGSRLTVL.

This clone has ten or more counts. The chain joins TRBV19 to TRBJ2-2; D unclear. The CDR3 extends over 11 amino acids. Trimming took 8 bases from V and 6 from J, leaving 7 bases between them. CDR1 LNHDA and CDR2 SQIVND come from the germline V gene (reference sequence). The CDR3 bases are TGTGCCAGTCTCGTTCCCGGGGAGCTGTTTTTT. Its protein is CASLVPGELFF.

This clone was observed at least ten times. The chain carries TRBV20-1 and TRBJ2-1; 10 positions match TRBD2. Trimming removed 5 bases from V and 4 bases from J; junction bases left unmatched: 5. Looked up from germline, CDR1 is DFQATT and CDR2 is SNEGSKA (reference sequence). This CDR3 comprises 14 residues. CDR3 sequence (DNA): TGCAGTGCTGAAGGACTAGCGGTATACAATGAGCAGTTCTTC. Its translation is CSAEGLAVYNEQFF.

By sample share, this clone is medium-sized. The V gene is TRBV5-1, the J gene TRBJ1-5; 7 nucleotides line up with TRBD1. Germline CDR1 and CDR2: SGHRS and YFSETQ. CDR3 length: 13 amino acids. V dropped 2 bases and J dropped 5; count of bases not matched to a gene: 1. The CDR3 loop is CASSFDRDQPQHF. The CDR3 DNA reads TGCGCCAGCAGCTTCGACAGGGATCAGCCCCAGCATTTT.

V usage is TRBV5-1 and J usage is TRBJ2-7; TRBD2 is a possible D gene (6 bases). This CDR3 contains 16 residues. Trimming took off 2 bases at V and 0 bases at J, with 15 bases between the two ends. Germline assignment: CDR1 SGHRS and CDR2 YFSETQ. The CDR3, as DNA: TGCGCCAGCAGCTTCTCCCCGGGACTTAACTCCTACGAGCAGTACTTC. The encoded protein is CASSFSPGLNSYEQYF. Together with reference TRBV5-1 and TRBJ2-7, the CDR3 gives the full variable domain: KAGVTQTPRYLIKTRGQQVTLSCSPISGHRSVSWYQQTPGQGLQFLFEYFSETQRNKGNFPGRFSGRQFSNSRSEMNVSTLELGDSALYLCASSFSPGLNSYEQYFGPGTRLTVT.

This clone was counted a few times. Here the CDR3 DNA reads TGTGCCAGCAGTGACTCGACTAGCGGGAGCAATGAGCAGTTCTTC. It yields the protein CASSDSTSGSNEQFF. The chain uses TRBV6-4 and TRBJ2-1; 12 positions agree with TRBD2. Trimming at V came to 0 bases and at J to 6 bases, leaving 0 bases not matched to a gene. This CDR3 spans 15 amino acids. The germline gives CDR1 MRHNA, CDR2 SNTAGT.